The present entry profiles one T cell receptor beta chain with its context. This specimen comes from a study of lymphopenia after photon versus proton radiotherapy. Clones were read by immunoSEQ multiplex PCR, and TCRdb kept only the in-frame ones, dropping some. Among 39,000 or so clones, about 94% were seen once, and the ten largest hold approximately 16%. This CDR3 region has 15 residues. The V segment lost 3 bases and the J segment 3 bases; nucleotides outside the gene matches: 6. Per the germline V gene, CDR1 is MDHEN and CDR2 is SYDVKM. The sequence came from a man aged 55 to 70 with cholangiocarcinoma. The rearrangement joins TRBV28 to TRBJ2-7, with 9 nucleotides matching TRBD2. Material: peripheral blood, obtained from a patient treated with photon-based radiotherapy. The CDR3 nucleotides are TGTGCCAGCAGTTTGGAGGGTAGCGGGAGCTACGAGCAGTACTTC. It codes for CASSLEGSGSYEQYF. Complete variable domain (other parts from reference TRBV28 and TRBJ2-7): DVKVTQSSRYLVKRTGEKVFLECVQDMDHENMFWYRQDPGLGLRLIYFSYDVKMKEKGDIPEGYSVSREKKERFSLILESASTNQTSMYLCASSLEGSGSYEQYFGPGTRLTVT.